This TCR beta chain is drawn from a study of blood T cells in healthy people across ages. Study-level findings and limits: The percentage of naive T cells correlated strongly with TCR beta diversity.

To note about this clonotype: What it binds is unknown.

A second PCR, run for roughly 7 to 11 cycles, used a sample-barcoded 5' primer plus a J-beta primer mix. TCRdb independently ran MiXCR on the 5' RACE reads; one entry per CDR3 protein. The sample shows hundreds of thousands of distinct CDR3 sequences, roughly 50% of them seen only once. PBMCs numbering at least 6.5 million were isolated per sample. Deletions cut 3 bases from V and 0 bases from J, with 8 bases between. The CDR3 is made up of 13 amino acids. The germline gives CDR1 DFQATT, CDR2 SNEGSKA (reference sequence). Source material: blood. This chain uses TRBV20-1 with TRBJ1-1; D is undetermined. The clonotype originates from a man in his forties or fifties in good health. In DNA, the CDR3 is TGCAGTGCTAGTAACAGAATGAACACTGAAGCTTTCTTT. Translated: CSASNRMNTEAFF.